Shown below are 12 T cell receptor beta chains from a single sample sequenced in a study of Graves' ophthalmopathy and Graves' hyperthyroidism. The sequenced template was RNA, covering the TCR beta CDR3 region. First-round RT-PCR relied on HTBI primers, and a second-round multiplex PCR came next. One entry per CDR3 protein, called by TCRdb with MiXCR from the multiplex PCR reads. This sample carries 650,000 to 900,000 distinct CDR3 sequences, 40% of them seen once, and the ten largest clones take approximately 43%. The sample comprised peripheral blood. The source is an adult man with Graves' ophthalmopathy.

The rearrangement uses TRBV29-1 and TRBJ2-5; 7 bases fit TRBD2. V lost 6 bases to trimming and J lost 13 bases; unmatched junction nucleotides: 5. The CDR3 contains 9 residues. CDR1 and CDR2 from the germline V gene are SQVTM and ANQGSEA. CDR3 coding DNA: TGCAGCGTGTCGACTAGCCCGTACTTC. Translation gives CSVSTSPYF.

The chain joins TRBV2 to TRBJ1-2, with TRBD1 matching 12 bases. The V segment lost 4 bases and the J segment 7 bases; nucleotides outside the gene matches: 1. CDR3 size: 13 residues. Germline V lookup: CDR1 SNHLY, CDR2 FYNNEI. The CDR3 spells CASSGDRGLGYTF. In DNA, the CDR3 is TGTGCCAGCAGTGGGGACAGGGGGCTTGGCTACACCTTC.

The V gene is TRBV10-3, the J gene TRBJ2-7; D gene uncertain. The CDR3 sequence is 11 residues long. Germline lookup yields CDR1 ENHRY and CDR2 SYGVKD. V lost 0 bases, J lost 7 bases, and 4 bases lay in between. The DNA for the CDR3 is TGTGCCATCAGTGAGTCGGCAGAGCAGTACTTC. This encodes CAISESAEQYF.

The chain is built from TRBV7-6 and TRBJ2-5; D tentatively fits TRBD1 or TRBD2 (7 bases each). The V and J ends lost 4 bases and 4 bases respectively, with 19 bases between them. CDR1 is SGHVS, CDR2 FNYEAQ, per germline. The CDR3 loop spans 16 amino acids. The CDR3 here is CASSSWGRGGVETQYF. Written as DNA, the CDR3 is TGTGCCAGCAGCTCCTGGGGCAGGGGGGGTGTAGAGACCCAGTACTTC.

V and J are TRBV29-1 and TRBJ1-1; D is possibly TRBD1 (6 bases). V was cut by 7 bases and J by 4 bases, with 13 bases left in between. Germline CDR1 is SQVTM and CDR2 is ANQGSEA. CDR3 length equals 12 residues. The CDR3 reads CSGVQGGTEAFF. CDR3 nucleotide sequence: TGCAGCGGAGTACAGGGAGGCACTGAAGCTTTCTTT.

Details on this clonotype: This may come from a read error, since a much larger clone is one base off. This sequence joins TRBV7-9 and TRBJ1-2, with D unresolved. The CDR3 covers 14 residues. Germline V lookup: CDR1 SEHNR, CDR2 FQNEAQ (reference sequence). The CDR3 sequence is CASGLSPVDYGYTF. The CDR3 DNA reads TGTGCCAGCGGCTTATCACCGGTTGACTATGGCTACACCTTC.

On this clonotype itself: Since a much larger clone is just one base distant, this may be a read error. Without the conserved terminal phenylalanine or tryptophan, this CDR3 likely stems from a read error. V usage is TRBV19 and J usage is TRBJ1-5; the D gene is possibly TRBD1 (5 bases). Germline CDR1 LNHDA, CDR2 SQIVND (reference sequence). The CDR3 is made up of 16 amino acids. Trimming took off 8 bases at V and 1 base at J, with 18 bases between the two ends. The CDR3 loop reads CASSTARISSNQPQHS. As DNA, the CDR3 is TGTGCCAGTTCGACAGCAAGAATTTCGAGCAATCAGCCCCAGCATTCT.

This clonotype was detected many times. Its ends do not fully match the called genes, so a read error is possible. This sequence joins TRBV7-2 and TRBJ1-1; 7 positions match TRBD1. The CDR3 spans 13 residues. Germline CDR1 reads SGHTA; CDR2 reads FQGNSA. CDR3 sequence (DNA): TGCGCCAGCAGCTCCCGGGACAGCACTGAAGCTTTCTTT. Amino acids: CASSSRDSTEAFF.

The chain couples TRBV11-2 to TRBJ1-1; D is ambiguous. The CDR3 covers 13 residues. The V end was cut by 0 bases, the J end by 4 bases, with 6 bases between. The V gene's germline CDR1 is SGHAT and CDR2 FQNNGV. The CDR3 DNA reads TGTGCCAGCAGCTTAGATATGAGCACTGAAGCTTTCTTT. Its translation: CASSLDMSTEAFF. Full variable domain (outside the CDR3, taken from reference TRBV11-2 and TRBJ1-1): EAGVAQSPRYKIIEKRQSVAFWCNPISGHATLYWYQQILGQGPKLLIQFQNNGVVDDSQLPKDRFSAERLKGVDSTLKIQPAKLEDSAVYLCASSLDMSTEAFFGQGTRLTVV.

The chain is built from TRBV11-2 and TRBJ1-6; TRBD1 agrees at 8 bases. The CDR3 contains 16 residues. Per the germline V gene, CDR1 is SGHAT and CDR2 is FQNNGV. V shed 4 bases, J shed 9 bases, and the junction held 11 bases outside the gene matches. The CDR3 loop reads CASSSNTGGLASPLHF. The CDR3 DNA reads as TGTGCCAGCAGCTCCAACACAGGGGGACTTGCTTCACCCCTCCACTTT. The variable domain in full, completed from reference TRBV11-2 and TRBJ1-6, reads EAGVAQSPRYKIIEKRQSVAFWCNPISGHATLYWYQQILGQGPKLLIQFQNNGVVDDSQLPKDRFSAERLKGVDSTLKIQPAKLEDSAVYLCASSSNTGGLASPLHFGNGTRLTVT.

Of note for this clonotype: This may come from a read error, since a much larger clone is one base off. The chain is built from TRBV7-9 and TRBJ2-7; TRBD1 or TRBD2 may be the D gene (5 bases each). The CDR3 spans 16 residues. Germline CDR1 is SEHNR and CDR2 is FQNEAQ (reference sequence). CDR3: CASSLSYSGGIYEQCF. Written as DNA, the CDR3 is TGTGCCAGCAGCCTTTCCTACAGTGGGGGAATCTACGAGCAGTGCTTC.

The rearrangement uses TRBV29-1 and TRBJ1-2; D is possibly TRBD1 (5 bases). This CDR3 contains 12 residues. V was trimmed by 4 bases and J by 2 bases, leaving 8 bases between them. Germline-derived CDR1 and CDR2 are SQVTM and ANQGSEA. The CDR3 DNA reads TGCAGCGTTGGCCCAGGGAACTATGGCTACACCTTC. This sequence encodes CSVGPGNYGYTF.